This T cell receptor beta chain was identified in a study of cytomegalovirus exposure and HLA in healthy donors. Study results and limitations: A later analysis appeared to link common viral pathogens to several of the most significant clusters. Information on immune exposure was restricted to one variable (CMV serostatus). Presence/absence analyses assumed roughly uniform sequencing depth across donors.

Trimming stripped 5 bases from V and 4 bases from J, with 8 bases between. Germline CDR1 is LNHNV and CDR2 is YYDKDF (reference sequence). The CDR3 extends over 12 amino acids. Nominally healthy donors provided the samples, though records likely missed some immune exposures. This PCR relied on a set of 60 Vbeta primers and 13 Jbeta primers. Some clones are missing from TCRdb's copy, which holds only in-frame ones; the method was immunoSEQ multiplex PCR. The sample records more than 90,000 clones, around 80% being singletons. A remark on this clone: The antigen remains undetermined.

This clonotype was sampled from a man aged 30 to 39 in good health and CMV-seropositive. Source material: PBMCs. The chain combines TRBV15 with TRBJ1-2, with D uncertain. CDR3 sequence reads: CATSRNSYGYTF. The CDR3 nucleotides read TGTGCCACCAGCCGTAACAGCTATGGCTACACCTTC.